Listed below are T cell receptor beta chains from one sample, sequenced in a study of identical twins. Via MiXCR, TCRdb re-called the 5' RACE reads, giving one row per CDR3 protein. Of hundreds of thousands of distinct CDR3 sequences in the sample, approximately 8.3% were seen once. These data were likewise used in another study, on yellow fever vaccine responses in identical twins.

Material for sequencing was memory (CD45RO+) T cells sorted from blood. The source is a woman younger than 30 in good health. Both conserved end residues are trimmed from each CDR3. The order of the fields is J gene, V gene, CDR3 protein.

j_gene: TRBJ2-3; v_gene: TRBV20-1; CDR3aa: SARTGGGDTQY
j_gene: TRBJ2-1; v_gene: TRBV6-1; CDR3aa: ASTRFGAYNEQF
j_gene: TRBJ2-3; v_gene: TRBV29-1; CDR3aa: SAATGTSTDTQY
j_gene: TRBJ2-7; v_gene: TRBV29-1; CDR3aa: SVVISYEQY
j_gene: TRBJ2-5; v_gene: TRBV29-1; CDR3aa: SAQGLAGDSGKTQY
j_gene: TRBJ2-1; v_gene: TRBV6-2/TRBV6-3; CDR3aa: ASSWVGGNEQF
j_gene: TRBJ2-5; v_gene: TRBV28; CDR3aa: ASTLGGPTETQY
j_gene: TRBJ2-5; v_gene: TRBV30; CDR3aa: AWRLAGAVETQY
j_gene: TRBJ2-3; v_gene: TRBV4-3; CDR3aa: ASSQALLDTQY
j_gene: TRBJ2-3; v_gene: TRBV5-1; CDR3aa: ASSLSGGADTQY
j_gene: TRBJ2-5; v_gene: TRBV10-3; CDR3aa: AINRGGWQETQY
j_gene: TRBJ2-7; v_gene: TRBV29-1; CDR3aa: SVRGDDSSYEQY
j_gene: TRBJ2-2; v_gene: TRBV6-5; CDR3aa: ASSYRTGAGTGELF
j_gene: TRBJ1-4; v_gene: TRBV7-9; CDR3aa: ASSLGGDTNEKLF
j_gene: TRBJ2-7; v_gene: TRBV20-1; CDR3aa: SAGGGRVPYEQY
j_gene: TRBJ2-1; v_gene: TRBV4-3; CDR3aa: ASSQGQGPRDEQF
j_gene: TRBJ1-6; v_gene: TRBV20-1; CDR3aa: SARDMGEGNNSPLH
j_gene: TRBJ2-7; v_gene: TRBV5-1; CDR3aa: ASSFEGTDYEQY
j_gene: TRBJ2-3; v_gene: TRBV2; CDR3aa: ASSGGGKNTQY
j_gene: TRBJ2-1; v_gene: TRBV6-2/TRBV6-3; CDR3aa: ASSYSMEGNEQF
j_gene: TRBJ1-6; v_gene: TRBV4-1; CDR3aa: ASSQEGPGSPLH
j_gene: TRBJ2-7; v_gene: TRBV28; CDR3aa: ASSSSDGGSYHEQY
j_gene: TRBJ2-5; v_gene: TRBV6-2/TRBV6-3; CDR3aa: ASSYRTSGRALSLETQY
j_gene: TRBJ1-5; v_gene: TRBV10-3; CDR3aa: AISVGGSNQPQH
j_gene: TRBJ2-3; v_gene: TRBV28; CDR3aa: ASNSSPRDTQY
j_gene: TRBJ1-2; v_gene: TRBV5-1; CDR3aa: ASSLEGFDRGGYT
j_gene: TRBJ2-3; v_gene: TRBV7-3; CDR3aa: ASSLGRGVTDTQY
j_gene: TRBJ2-7; v_gene: TRBV7-8; CDR3aa: ASSPQGYPYEQY
j_gene: TRBJ2-2; v_gene: TRBV5-1; CDR3aa: ASSLVLRGLNTGELF
j_gene: TRBJ2-2; v_gene: TRBV4-2; CDR3aa: ASSQGLAPNTGELF
j_gene: TRBJ2-6; v_gene: TRBV7-2; CDR3aa: ASSLARAGANVLT
j_gene: TRBJ2-6; v_gene: TRBV20-1; CDR3aa: SARSIPGTTSGANVLT
j_gene: TRBJ1-4; v_gene: TRBV27; CDR3aa: ASSMTGRRTNEKLF
j_gene: TRBJ2-2; v_gene: TRBV7-9; CDR3aa: ASSLTQGANTGELF
j_gene: TRBJ2-5; v_gene: TRBV4-2; CDR3aa: ASSQVPGGPTQY
j_gene: TRBJ2-6; v_gene: TRBV11-1; CDR3aa: ASSLVVTTGTSGANVLT
j_gene: TRBJ1-2; v_gene: TRBV5-1; CDR3aa: ASSGGGRRSANYGYT
j_gene: TRBJ2-3; v_gene: TRBV20-1; CDR3aa: SAVKSGSRTQY
j_gene: TRBJ2-6; v_gene: TRBV6-4; CDR3aa: ASSEGTGANVLT
j_gene: TRBJ2-5; v_gene: TRBV29-1; CDR3aa: SAGTSRETQY
j_gene: TRBJ2-2; v_gene: TRBV28; CDR3aa: ASYSSGRGGTGELF
j_gene: TRBJ2-3; v_gene: TRBV12-3/TRBV12-4; CDR3aa: ASSLPSTDTQY
j_gene: TRBJ2-4; v_gene: TRBV20-1; CDR3aa: SASRDIQY
j_gene: TRBJ2-3; v_gene: TRBV18; CDR3aa: ASSPPTGNQLQY
j_gene: TRBJ2-1; v_gene: TRBV20-1; CDR3aa: SARARLAGGNEQF
j_gene: TRBJ2-2; v_gene: TRBV4-2; CDR3aa: ASSQENPSGGWRTGELF
j_gene: TRBJ2-1; v_gene: TRBV12-3/TRBV12-4; CDR3aa: VSSLGTQGAGGYRF
j_gene: TRBJ2-4; v_gene: TRBV7-2; CDR3aa: ASSLYWGNIQY
j_gene: TRBJ2-7; v_gene: TRBV12-3/TRBV12-4; CDR3aa: ASSTAGGGAYEQY
j_gene: TRBJ2-7; v_gene: TRBV27; CDR3aa: ATPKEAGTGAYEQY